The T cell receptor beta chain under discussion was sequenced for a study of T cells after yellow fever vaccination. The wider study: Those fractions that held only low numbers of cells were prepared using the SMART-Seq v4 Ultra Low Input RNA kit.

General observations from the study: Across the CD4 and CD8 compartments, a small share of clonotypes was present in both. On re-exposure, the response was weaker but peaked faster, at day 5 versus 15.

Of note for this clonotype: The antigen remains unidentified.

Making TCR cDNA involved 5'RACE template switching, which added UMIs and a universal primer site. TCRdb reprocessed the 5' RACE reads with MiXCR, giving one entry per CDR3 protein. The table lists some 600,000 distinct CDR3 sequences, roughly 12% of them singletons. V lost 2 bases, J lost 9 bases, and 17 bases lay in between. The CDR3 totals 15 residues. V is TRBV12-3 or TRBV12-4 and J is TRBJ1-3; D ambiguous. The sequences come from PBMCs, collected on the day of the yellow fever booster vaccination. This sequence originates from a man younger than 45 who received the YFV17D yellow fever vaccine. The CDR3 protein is CASSLTGGLFSTIYF. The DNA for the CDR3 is TGTGCCAGCAGTTTAACTGGCGGTTTGTTCTCCACCATATATTTT.